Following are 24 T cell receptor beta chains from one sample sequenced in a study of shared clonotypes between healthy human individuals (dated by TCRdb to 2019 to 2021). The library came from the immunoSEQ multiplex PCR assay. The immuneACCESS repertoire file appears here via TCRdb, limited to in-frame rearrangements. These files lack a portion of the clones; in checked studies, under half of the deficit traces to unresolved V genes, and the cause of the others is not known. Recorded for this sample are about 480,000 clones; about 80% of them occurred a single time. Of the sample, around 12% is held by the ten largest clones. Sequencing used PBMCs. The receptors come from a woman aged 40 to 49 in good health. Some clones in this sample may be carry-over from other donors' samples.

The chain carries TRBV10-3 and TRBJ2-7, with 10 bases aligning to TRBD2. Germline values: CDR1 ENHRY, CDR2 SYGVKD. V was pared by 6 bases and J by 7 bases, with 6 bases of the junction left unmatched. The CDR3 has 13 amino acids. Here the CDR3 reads CAIRIAGGEEQYF. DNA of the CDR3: TGTGCCATCAGAATAGCGGGAGGTGAAGAGCAGTACTTC.

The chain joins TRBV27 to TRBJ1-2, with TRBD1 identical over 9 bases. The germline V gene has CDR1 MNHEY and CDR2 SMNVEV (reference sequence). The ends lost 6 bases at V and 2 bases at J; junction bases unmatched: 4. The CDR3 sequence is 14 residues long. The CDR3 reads CASSPGTGNYGYTF. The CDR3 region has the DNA TGTGCCAGCAGCCCCGGGACAGGGAACTATGGCTACACCTTC.

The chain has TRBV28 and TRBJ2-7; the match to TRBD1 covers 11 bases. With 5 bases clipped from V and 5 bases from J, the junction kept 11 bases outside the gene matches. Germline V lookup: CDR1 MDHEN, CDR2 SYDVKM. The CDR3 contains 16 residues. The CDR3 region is CASSPPGTGGIDEQYF. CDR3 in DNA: TGTGCCAGCAGTCCTCCCGGGACAGGGGGGATAGACGAGCAGTACTTC.

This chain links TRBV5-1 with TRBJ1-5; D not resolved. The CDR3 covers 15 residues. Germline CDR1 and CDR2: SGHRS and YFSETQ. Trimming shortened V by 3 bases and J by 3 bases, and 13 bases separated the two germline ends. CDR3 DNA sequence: TGCGCCAGCAGCTCCGACGGGCTGTCCAATCAGCCCCAGCATTTT. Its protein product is CASSSDGLSNQPQHF.

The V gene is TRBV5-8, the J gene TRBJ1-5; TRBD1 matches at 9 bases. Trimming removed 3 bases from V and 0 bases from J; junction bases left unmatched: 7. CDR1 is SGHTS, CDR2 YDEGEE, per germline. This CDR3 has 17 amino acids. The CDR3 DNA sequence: TGTGCCAGCAGCTCCGGGACAGGGCCATATAGCAATCAGCCCCAGCATTTT. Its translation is CASSSGTGPYSNQPQHF.

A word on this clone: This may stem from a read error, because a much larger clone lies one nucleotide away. DNA for the CDR3: TGTGCCAGCAGCTTAAACAGGGTGAACACTGAAGCTTTCTTT. This encodes CASSLNRVNTEAFF. V and J are TRBV7-3 and TRBJ1-1; a possible D gene is TRBD1 (6 bases). This CDR3 is built from 14 residues. Germline CDR1 reads SGHTA; CDR2 reads FQGTGA. V was cut by 1 base and J by 0 bases, with 6 bases left in between. Combining the CDR3 with reference TRBV7-3 and TRBJ1-1 gives the whole variable domain GAGVSQTPSNKVTEKGKYVELRCDPISGHTALYWYRQSLGQGPEFLIYFQGTGAADDSGLPNDRFFAVRPEGSVSTLKIQRTERGDSAVYLCASSLNRVNTEAFFGQGTRLTVV.

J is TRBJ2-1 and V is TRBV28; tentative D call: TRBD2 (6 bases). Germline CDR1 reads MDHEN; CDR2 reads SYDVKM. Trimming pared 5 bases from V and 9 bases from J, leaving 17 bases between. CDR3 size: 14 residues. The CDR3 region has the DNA TGTGCCAGCAGTCCAACGGGGGATCTGGCTGAGCAGTTCTTC. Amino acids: CASSPTGDLAEQFF.

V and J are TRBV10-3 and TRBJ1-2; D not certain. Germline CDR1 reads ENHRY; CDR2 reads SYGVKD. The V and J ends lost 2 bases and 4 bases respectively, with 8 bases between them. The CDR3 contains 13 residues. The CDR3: CAISETSGYGYTF. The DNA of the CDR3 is TGTGCCATCAGTGAGACCTCCGGCTATGGCTACACCTTC.

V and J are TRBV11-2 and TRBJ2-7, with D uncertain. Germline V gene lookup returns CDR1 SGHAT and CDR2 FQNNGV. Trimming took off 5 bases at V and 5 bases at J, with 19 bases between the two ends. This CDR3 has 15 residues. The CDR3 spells CASSRASGISHEQYF. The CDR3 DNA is TGTGCCAGCAGCCGCGCTAGTGGCATATCCCACGAGCAGTACTTC.

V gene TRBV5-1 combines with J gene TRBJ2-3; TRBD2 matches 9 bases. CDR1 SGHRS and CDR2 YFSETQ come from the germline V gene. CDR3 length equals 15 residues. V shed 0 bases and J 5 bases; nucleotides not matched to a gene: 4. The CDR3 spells CASSLGGRAVDTQYF. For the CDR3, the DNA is TGCGCCAGCAGCTTGGGCGGGAGGGCGGTAGATACGCAGTATTTT.

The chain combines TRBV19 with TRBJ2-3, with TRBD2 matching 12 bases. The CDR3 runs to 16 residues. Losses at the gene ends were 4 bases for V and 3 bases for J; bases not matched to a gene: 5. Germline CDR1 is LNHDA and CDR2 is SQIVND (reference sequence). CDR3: CASSTPGTSGTDTQYF. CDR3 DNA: TGTGCCAGTAGTACCCCCGGGACTAGCGGGACAGATACGCAGTATTTT.

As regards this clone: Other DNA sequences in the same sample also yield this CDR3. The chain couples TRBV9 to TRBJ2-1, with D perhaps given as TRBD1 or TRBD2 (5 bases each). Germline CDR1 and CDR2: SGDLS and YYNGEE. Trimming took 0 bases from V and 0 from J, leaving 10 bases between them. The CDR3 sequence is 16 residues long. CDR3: CASSVGGIGSYNEQFF. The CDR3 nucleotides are TGTGCCAGCAGCGTAGGGGGGATTGGCTCCTACAATGAGCAGTTCTTC.

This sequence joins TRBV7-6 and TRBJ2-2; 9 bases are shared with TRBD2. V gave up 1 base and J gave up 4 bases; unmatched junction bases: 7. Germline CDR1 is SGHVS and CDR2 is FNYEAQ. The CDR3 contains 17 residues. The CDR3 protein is CASSLVSSGIITGELFF. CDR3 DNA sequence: TGTGCCAGCAGCTTAGTGTCTAGCGGGATTATCACCGGGGAGCTGTTTTTT.

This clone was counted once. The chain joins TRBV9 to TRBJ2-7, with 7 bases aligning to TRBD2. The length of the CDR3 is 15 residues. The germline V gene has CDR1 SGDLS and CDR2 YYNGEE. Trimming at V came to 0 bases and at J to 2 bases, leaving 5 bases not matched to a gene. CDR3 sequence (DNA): TGTGCCAGCAGCGTAGAGGGAGCGGGAACCTACGAGCAGTACTTC. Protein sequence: CASSVEGAGTYEQYF.

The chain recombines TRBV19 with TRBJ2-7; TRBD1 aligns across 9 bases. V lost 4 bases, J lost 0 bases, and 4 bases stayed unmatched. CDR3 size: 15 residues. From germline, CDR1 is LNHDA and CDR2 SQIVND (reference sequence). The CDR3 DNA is TGTGCCAGTAGTACCGGGACAGGGCGCTCCTACGAGCAGTACTTC. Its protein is CASSTGTGRSYEQYF.

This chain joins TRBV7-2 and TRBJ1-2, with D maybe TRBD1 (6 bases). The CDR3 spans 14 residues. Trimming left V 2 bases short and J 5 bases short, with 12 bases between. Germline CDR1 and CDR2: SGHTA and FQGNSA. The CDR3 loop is CASSLRTELYGYTF. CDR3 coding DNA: TGTGCCAGCAGCTTACGGACAGAACTATATGGCTACACCTTC.

The CDR3 DNA reads TGCGCCAGCAGCTTAGGGGGCCAAGCCCTCGGAGAGACCCAGTACTTC. It specifies CASSLGGQALGETQYF. The chain recombines TRBV5-1 with TRBJ2-5; TRBD1 matches at 7 bases. The CDR3 length is 16 residues. Germline CDR1 is SGHRS and CDR2 is YFSETQ. Trimming at V came to 2 bases and at J to 4 bases, leaving 11 bases not matched to a gene. The complete variable domain, with remaining parts taken from reference TRBV5-1 and TRBJ2-5, reads KAGVTQTPRYLIKTRGQQVTLSCSPISGHRSVSWYQQTPGQGLQFLFEYFSETQRNKGNFPGRFSGRQFSNSRSEMNVSTLELGDSALYLCASSLGGQALGETQYFGPGTRLLVL.

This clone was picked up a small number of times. The CDR3 is CASSIDHRGEASYEQYF. The CDR3 nucleotides are TGTGCCAGTAGTATAGATCACCGGGGAGAGGCTTCCTACGAGCAGTACTTC. The chain combines TRBV19 with TRBJ2-7; D perhaps matches TRBD2 (5 bases). Germline values: CDR1 LNHDA, CDR2 SQIVND (reference sequence). The CDR3 is 17 residues long. The germline V and J ends were trimmed by 0 bases and 1 base, with 16 bases remaining between them. The full variable domain, completed using reference TRBV19 and TRBJ2-7, is DGGITQSPKYLFRKEGQNVTLSCEQNLNHDAMYWYRQDPGQGLRLIYYSQIVNDFQKGDIAEGYSVSREKKESFPLTVTSAQKNPTAFYLCASSIDHRGEASYEQYFGPGTRLTVT.

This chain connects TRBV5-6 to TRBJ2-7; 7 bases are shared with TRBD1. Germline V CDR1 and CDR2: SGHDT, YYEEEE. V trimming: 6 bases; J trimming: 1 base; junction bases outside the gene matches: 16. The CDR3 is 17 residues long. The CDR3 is CASNLFGGTVSSYEQYF. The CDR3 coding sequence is TGTGCCAGCAACCTATTTGGTGGGACAGTTTCATCCTACGAGCAGTACTTC.

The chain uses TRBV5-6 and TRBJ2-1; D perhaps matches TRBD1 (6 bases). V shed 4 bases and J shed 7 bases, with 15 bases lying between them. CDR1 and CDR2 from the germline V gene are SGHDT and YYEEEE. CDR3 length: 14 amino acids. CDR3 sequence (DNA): TGTGCCAGCAGCCTAGGACAGTCTCGGAATGAGCAGTTCTTC. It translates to CASSLGQSRNEQFF.

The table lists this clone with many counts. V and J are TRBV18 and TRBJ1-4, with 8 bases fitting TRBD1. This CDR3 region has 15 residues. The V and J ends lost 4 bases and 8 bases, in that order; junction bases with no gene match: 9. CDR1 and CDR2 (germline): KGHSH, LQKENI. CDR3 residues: CASSHDRGPWEKLFF. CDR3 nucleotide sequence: TGTGCCAGCTCACATGACAGGGGACCGTGGGAAAAACTGTTTTTT.

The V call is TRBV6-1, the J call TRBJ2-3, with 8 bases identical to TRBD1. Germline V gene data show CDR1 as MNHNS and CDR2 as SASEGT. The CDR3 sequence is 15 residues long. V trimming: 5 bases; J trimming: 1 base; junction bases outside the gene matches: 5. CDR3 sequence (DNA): TGTGCCAGCAGTCGCCGGGACAGGCGCACAGATACGCAGTATTTT. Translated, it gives CASSRRDRRTDTQYF.

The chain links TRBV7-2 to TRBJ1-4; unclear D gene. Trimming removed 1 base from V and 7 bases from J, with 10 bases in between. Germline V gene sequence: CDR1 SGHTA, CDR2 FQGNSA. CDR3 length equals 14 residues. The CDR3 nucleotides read TGTGCCAGCAGCTTAGGAGGATTGGGTGAAAAACTGTTTTTT. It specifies CASSLGGLGEKLFF.

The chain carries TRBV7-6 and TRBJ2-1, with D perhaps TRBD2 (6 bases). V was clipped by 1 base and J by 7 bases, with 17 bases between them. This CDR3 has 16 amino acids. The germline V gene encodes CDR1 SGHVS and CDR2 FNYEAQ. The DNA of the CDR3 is TGTGCCAGCAGCTTAGTGGGCGGGAAGGCCGGGAATGAGCAGTTCTTC. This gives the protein CASSLVGGKAGNEQFF.